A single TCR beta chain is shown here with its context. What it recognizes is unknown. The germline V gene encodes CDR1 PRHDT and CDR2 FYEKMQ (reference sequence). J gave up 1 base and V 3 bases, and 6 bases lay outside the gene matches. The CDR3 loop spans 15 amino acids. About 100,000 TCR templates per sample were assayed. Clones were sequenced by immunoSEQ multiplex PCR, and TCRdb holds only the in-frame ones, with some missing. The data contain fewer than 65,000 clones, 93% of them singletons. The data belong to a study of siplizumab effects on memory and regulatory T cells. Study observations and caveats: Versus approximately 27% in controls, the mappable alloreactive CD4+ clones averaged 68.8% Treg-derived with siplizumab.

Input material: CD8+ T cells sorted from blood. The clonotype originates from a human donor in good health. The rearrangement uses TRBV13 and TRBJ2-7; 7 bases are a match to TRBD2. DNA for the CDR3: TGTGCCAGCAGCTTCGGGGGAGGGCCGTCCTACGAGCAGTACTTC. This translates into CASSFGGGPSYEQYF.